This T cell receptor (beta chain) was sequenced in a study of control samples from healthy donors and cancer patients. V was pared by 8 bases and J by 6 bases, with 18 bases between. The CDR3 covers 14 residues. Germline lookup yields CDR1 SNHLY and CDR2 FYNNEI. Sequencing used immunoSEQ multiplex PCR; TCRdb keeps in-frame clones, though not all of them. This table holds 100,000 or so clones, over 75% found once. This receptor was taken from a woman in her fifties or sixties in good health. The specimen was blood. V is TRBV2 and J is TRBJ2-3; D tentatively reads TRBD1 or TRBD2 (6 bases each). In DNA, the CDR3 is TGTGCCAGCCAGAAGGGGGGACCAAGTGATACGCAGTATTTT. This translates into CASQKGGPSDTQYF.